Listed below are T cell receptor beta chains from one sample, sequenced in a study of cytomegalovirus exposure and HLA in healthy donors. Repertoires were generated with immunoSEQ multiplex PCR, while TCRdb's copy carries only in-frame clones and drops some. The sample consists of 100,000 to 150,000 clones, over 75% of them appearing once. Material: PBMCs. The source of these receptors is a young man in good health and CMV-seropositive. Both conserved end residues are part of each CDR3. Each record gives: clone size, J gene, D gene, V gene, CDR3 DNA, CDR3 protein. D genes are given only for firm matches. Part of the rows lack a size; the others show once, few, many or a class for expanded clones.

NA | TRBJ2-2 | TRBD2 | TRBV25-1 | TGTGCCAGCAGTGTTAGCGGGAGTGGTGGGGCCGGGGAGCTGTTTTTT | CASSVSGSGGAGELFF
NA | TRBJ2-5 | NA | TRBV7-7 | TGTGCTAGCAGCCGGGGGGAGACCCAGTACTTC | CASSRGETQYF
NA | TRBJ2-1 | TRBD2 | TRBV25-1 | TGTGCCAGCAGTGTAATAACTAGCGGGAGTCATGAGCAGTTCTTC | CASSVITSGSHEQFF
NA | TRBJ1-6 | NA | TRBV30 | TGTGCCTGGATGGGAATAGGGGATTCACCCCTCCACTTT | CAWMGIGDSPLHF
large | TRBJ2-6 | TRBD1 | TRBV10-3 | TGTGCCATCAGTCCCCTAGGGGACAGGGACAATTCTGGGGCCAACGTCCTGACTTTC | CAISPLGDRDNSGANVLTF
NA | TRBJ2-5 | NA | TRBV5-6 | TGTGCCAGCAGCCGACAGTCCAATAAAATAAAAGAGACCCAGTACTTC | CASSRQSNKIKETQYF
NA | TRBJ1-2 | NA | TRBV7-9 | TGTGCCAGCAGCTTGTTGGACACAGGCTACACCTTC | CASSLLDTGYTF
once | TRBJ1-5 | NA | TRBV19 | TGTGCCAGTAGTAAGTCAGGTTCGGATAATCAGCCCCAGCATTTT | CASSKSGSDNQPQHF
NA | TRBJ2-3 | TRBD2 | TRBV7-9 | TGTGCCAGCAGCTCCACGGGACTAGCGGGGATTAGCACAGATACGCAGTATTTT | CASSSTGLAGISTDTQYF
once | TRBJ2-7 | NA | TRBV5-1 | TGCGCCAGCAGCTTCGGGGGAGCAAACGAGCAGTACTTC | CASSFGGANEQYF
NA | TRBJ2-1 | TRBD2 | TRBV15 | TGTGCCACCAGCTGGCGGGAGGGGAACCCCTACAATGAGCAGTTCTTC | CATSWREGNPYNEQFF
NA | TRBJ1-1 | NA | TRBV27 | TGTGCCAGCAGTTTGGGGCGGAACACTGAAGCTTTCTTT | CASSLGRNTEAFF
few | TRBJ1-6 | NA | TRBV27 | TGTGCCAGCAGGGGGGGATTAGGTTCACCCCTCCACTTT | CASRGGLGSPLHF
NA | TRBJ2-4 | TRBD1 | TRBV7-2 | TGTGCCAGCAGCTCACCGGACAGGGCCGGAAACATTCAGTACTTC | CASSSPDRAGNIQYF
once | TRBJ1-2 | TRBD1 | TRBV27 | TGTGCCAGCAGTAGGACAGGGCGTTTTGGCTACACCTTC | CASSRTGRFGYTF
NA | TRBJ2-1 | TRBD2 | TRBV2 | TGTGCCAGCAGAGTAGCGGGAAGCTCCTACAATGAGCAGTTCTTC | CASRVAGSSYNEQFF
once | TRBJ1-5 | NA | TRBV19 | TGTGCCAGCCAAGACACCCACAATCAGCCCCAGCATTTT | CASQDTHNQPQHF
once | TRBJ1-6 | NA | TRBV25-1 | TGTGCCAGCAGTGAACCCCCGCAGGGTTCGGTTTCACCCCTCCACTTT | CASSEPPQGSVSPLHF
NA | TRBJ2-3 | NA | TRBV7-2 | TGTGCCAGCAGCTCCGGGGCAGATACGCAGTATTTT | CASSSGADTQYF
NA | TRBJ1-3 | TRBD1 | TRBV7-2 | TGTGCCAGCAGCTTAGAGGGCACCGGGACAGGGGGCTTTGGAAACACCATATATTTT | CASSLEGTGTGGFGNTIYF
NA | TRBJ2-7 | NA | TRBV4-1 | TGCGCCAGCAGCCAGCCACCCGGGACTGGATACTCCTACGAGCAGTACTTC | CASSQPPGTGYSYEQYF
NA | TRBJ1-1 | NA | TRBV19 | TGTGCCAGTAGGTCAGGGGCAAACACTGAAGCTTTCTTT | CASRSGANTEAFF
NA | TRBJ1-5 | TRBD1 | TRBV19 | TGTGCCAGTAGTTTGACAGGGGGCAATCAGCCCCAGCATTTT | CASSLTGGNQPQHF
NA | TRBJ1-3 | NA | TRBV5-1 | TGCGCCAGCAGTCTGTCGTTCTCTGGAAACACCATATATTTT | CASSLSFSGNTIYF
once | TRBJ1-1 | NA | TRBV5-1 | TGCGCCAGCAGCTTGGGGACTTCTACTATGAACACTGAAGCTTTCTTT | CASSLGTSTMNTEAFF
NA | TRBJ1-3 | NA | TRBV6-5 | TGTGCCAGCAGCATTAACAGGGTCGGAAACACCATATATTTT | CASSINRVGNTIYF
NA | TRBJ2-7 | NA | TRBV7-2 | TGTGCCAGCTCCCAGGATGGAGGGGGCAGATACGAGCAGTACTTC | CASSQDGGGRYEQYF
NA | TRBJ1-4 | NA | TRBV21-1 | TGTGCCAGCAGCAAAGCCTTGAGAGCTAATAATGAAAAACTGTTTTTT | CASSKALRANNEKLFF
NA | TRBJ1-1 | NA | TRBV10-3 | TGTGCCATCAGTGAGTCCAAGGGCGGGGGCACTGAAGCTTTCTTT | CAISESKGGGTEAFF
NA | TRBJ1-5 | NA | TRBV10-2 | TGCGCCAGCAGTGATCTCGGGTCGGGGTCTGGTCAGCCCCAGCATTTT | CASSDLGSGSGQPQHF
few | TRBJ1-5 | TRBD1 | TRBV23-1 | TGCGCCAGCAGGAGGACAGGGGGAATGGACAATCAGCCCCAGCATTTT | CASRRTGGMDNQPQHF
NA | TRBJ2-3 | NA | TRBV29-1 | TGCAGCCCCTTTGGGGCAGGGTTT | CSPFGAGF
NA | TRBJ1-1 | NA | TRBV29-1 | TGCAGCGCTCTCCTGGGGGGGGGAGCTTTCTTT | CSALLGGGAFF
NA | TRBJ1-2 | NA | TRBV9 | TGTGCCAGCAGCGTGTTGGGGCCCTATGGCTACACCTTC | CASSVLGPYGYTF
once | TRBJ2-5 | NA | TRBV27 | TGTGCCAGCAGTAACCGCCCGGACTGGACGAAGACCCAGTACTTC | CASSNRPDWTKTQYF
NA | TRBJ2-7 | NA | TRBV5-6 | TGTGCCAGCAGCTTCCCGGACAGTTCCTACGAGCAGTACTTC | CASSFPDSSYEQYF
NA | TRBJ2-5 | TRBD1 | TRBV25-1 | TGTGCCAGCAGTGCTTTGGACAGGGGGCGTCAAGAGACCCAGTACTTC | CASSALDRGRQETQYF
NA | TRBJ1-2 | NA | TRBV2 | TGTGCCAGCATCCTGGACAGAGAAACTAACTATGGCTACACCTTC | CASILDRETNYGYTF
NA | TRBJ1-2 | NA | TRBV5-4 | TGTGCCAGCAGCTTTAGAGGGTACGTTTATGGCTACACCTTC | CASSFRGYVYGYTF
NA | TRBJ2-3 | TRBD2 | TRBV5-1 | TGCGCCAGCAGCCCGACTAGCGGGAGGCTGACAGATACGCAGTATTTT | CASSPTSGRLTDTQYF
NA | TRBJ1-1 | TRBD1 | TRBV27 | TGTGCCAGCAGTTTGACAGGGGTGGACACTGAAGCTTTCTTT | CASSLTGVDTEAFF
NA | TRBJ2-7 | NA | TRBV4-1 | TGCGCCAGCAGCCAAGCTTCCGGGACACTGACCTACGAGCAGTACTTC | CASSQASGTLTYEQYF
NA | TRBJ1-1 | NA | TRBV30 | TGTGCCTGGAGTCACTCACCAGGACAGACACTCTATGGGGCTTTCTTT | CAWSHSPGQTLYGAFF
NA | TRBJ2-3 | TRBD2 | TRBV5-4 | TGTGCCAGCAGCTTCGGCGGGGGGGCAAGAGATACGCAGTATTTT | CASSFGGGARDTQYF
NA | TRBJ2-3 | TRBD2 | TRBV7-9 | TGTTCCAGCAGCTTAACGGCTAGCGGGGCAGATACGCAGTATTTT | CSSSLTASGADTQYF
NA | TRBJ2-1 | NA | TRBV14 | TGTGCCAGCAGCCAAGATCTGGCAGGGGATTCGGATGAGCAGTTCTTC | CASSQDLAGDSDEQFF
NA | TRBJ2-7 | NA | TRBV4-1 | TGCGCCAGCAGCCAAGACCCGAGGGGGGGCTTAGTTAGCGAGCAGTACTTC | CASSQDPRGGLVSEQYF
NA | TRBJ2-7 | TRBD1 | TRBV11-2 | TGTGCCAGCAGAGGGACAGCCATCTACGAGCAGTACTTC | CASRGTAIYEQYF
NA | TRBJ2-3 | NA | TRBV5-6 | TGTGCCAGCAGCGCGGAGACTAGATCAGATACGCAGTATTTT | CASSAETRSDTQYF
once | TRBJ1-1 | NA | TRBV6-5 | TGTGCCAGCAGTGATCCGGACACTGAAGCTTTCTTT | CASSDPDTEAFF
NA | TRBJ1-5 | NA | TRBV19 | TGTGCCAGTACTCCCTTTTTTCCCCCCAGCAATCAGCCCCAGCATTTT | CASTPFFPPSNQPQHF
NA | TRBJ2-2 | TRBD1 | TRBV11-2 | TGTGCCAGCACCAAGGGACAGGGAACCGGGGAGCTGTTTTTT | CASTKGQGTGELFF
once | TRBJ1-2 | TRBD1 | TRBV7-9 | TGTGCCAGCAGCTTAGCCGGACAGGGGAACTATGGCTACACCTTC | CASSLAGQGNYGYTF
few | TRBJ1-2 | NA | TRBV6-5 | TGTGCCAGCAGTTACACTCGTAGAGGGAATGGCTACACCTTC | CASSYTRRGNGYTF